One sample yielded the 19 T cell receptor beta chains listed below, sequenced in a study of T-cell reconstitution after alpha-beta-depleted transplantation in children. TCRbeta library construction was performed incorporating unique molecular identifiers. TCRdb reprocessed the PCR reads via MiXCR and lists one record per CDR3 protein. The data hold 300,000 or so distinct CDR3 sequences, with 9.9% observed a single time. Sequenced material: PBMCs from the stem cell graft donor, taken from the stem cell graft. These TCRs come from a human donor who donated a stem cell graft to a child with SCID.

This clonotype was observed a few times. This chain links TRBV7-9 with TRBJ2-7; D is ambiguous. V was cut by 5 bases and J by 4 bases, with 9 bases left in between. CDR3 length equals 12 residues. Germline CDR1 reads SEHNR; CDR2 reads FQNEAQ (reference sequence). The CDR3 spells CASSPGLYEQYF. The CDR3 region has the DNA TGTGCCAGCAGCCCCGGATTGTACGAGCAGTACTTC. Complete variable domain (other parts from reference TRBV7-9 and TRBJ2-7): DTGVSQNPRHKITKRGQNVTFRCDPISEHNRLYWYRQTLGQGPEFLTYFQNEAQLEKSRLLSDRFSAERPKGSFSTLEIQRTEQGDSAMYLCASSPGLYEQYFGPGTRLTVT.

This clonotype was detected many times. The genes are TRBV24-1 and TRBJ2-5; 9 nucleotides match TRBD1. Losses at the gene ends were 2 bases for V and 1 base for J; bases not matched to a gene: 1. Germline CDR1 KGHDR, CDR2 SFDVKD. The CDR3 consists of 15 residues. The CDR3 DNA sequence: TGTGCCACCAGTGATTCGGGACAGGGCCAAGAGACCCAGTACTTC. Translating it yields CATSDSGQGQETQYF.

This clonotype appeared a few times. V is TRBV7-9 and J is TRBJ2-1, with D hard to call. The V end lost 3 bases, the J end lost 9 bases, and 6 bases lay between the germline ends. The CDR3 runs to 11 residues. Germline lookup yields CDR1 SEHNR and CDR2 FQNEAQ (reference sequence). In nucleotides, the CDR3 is TGTGCCAGCAGCTTTAACGGTGAGCAGTTCTTC. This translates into CASSFNGEQFF.

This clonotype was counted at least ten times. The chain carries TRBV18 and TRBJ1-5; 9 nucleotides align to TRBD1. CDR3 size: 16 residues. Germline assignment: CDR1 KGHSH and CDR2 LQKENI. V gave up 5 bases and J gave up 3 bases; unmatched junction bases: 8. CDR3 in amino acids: CASSVTGTGNNQPQHF. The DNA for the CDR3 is TGTGCCAGCTCAGTCACCGGGACAGGGAACAATCAGCCCCAGCATTTT.

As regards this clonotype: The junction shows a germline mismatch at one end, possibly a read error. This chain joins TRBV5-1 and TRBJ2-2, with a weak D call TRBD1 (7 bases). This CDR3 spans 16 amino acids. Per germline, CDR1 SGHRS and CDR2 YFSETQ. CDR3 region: CAGSHRRGLDTGELFF. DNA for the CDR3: TGCGCCGGCAGCCACCGGAGGGGGCTGGACACCGGGGAGCTGTTTTTT.

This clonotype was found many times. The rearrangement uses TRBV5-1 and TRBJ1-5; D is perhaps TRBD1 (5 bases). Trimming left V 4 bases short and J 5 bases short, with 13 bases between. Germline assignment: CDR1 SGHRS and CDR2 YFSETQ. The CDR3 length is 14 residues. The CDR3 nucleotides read TGCGCCAGCAGCCCGCTCGGGGGGGATCAGCCCCAGCATTTT. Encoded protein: CASSPLGGDQPQHF.

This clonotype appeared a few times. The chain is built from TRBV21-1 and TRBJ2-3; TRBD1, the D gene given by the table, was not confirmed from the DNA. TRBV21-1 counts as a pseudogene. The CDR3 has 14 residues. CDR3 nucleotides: TGTGCCAGCAGCCATAGGTTAGGGGGAGATACGCAGTATTTT. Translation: CASSHRLGGDTQYF.

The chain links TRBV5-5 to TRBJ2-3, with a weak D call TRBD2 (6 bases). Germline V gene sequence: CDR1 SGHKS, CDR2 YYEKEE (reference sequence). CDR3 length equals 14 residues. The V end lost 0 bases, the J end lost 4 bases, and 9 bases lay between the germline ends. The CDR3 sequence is CASSLVGGADTQYF. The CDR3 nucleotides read TGTGCCAGCAGCTTGGTAGGAGGGGCAGATACGCAGTATTTT.

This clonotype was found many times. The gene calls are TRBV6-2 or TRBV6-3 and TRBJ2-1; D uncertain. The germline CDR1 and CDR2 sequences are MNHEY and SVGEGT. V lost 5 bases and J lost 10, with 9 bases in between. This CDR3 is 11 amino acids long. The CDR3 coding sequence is TGTGCCAGCAGTCAAGGTAGAGAGCAGTTCTTC. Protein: CASSQGREQFF.

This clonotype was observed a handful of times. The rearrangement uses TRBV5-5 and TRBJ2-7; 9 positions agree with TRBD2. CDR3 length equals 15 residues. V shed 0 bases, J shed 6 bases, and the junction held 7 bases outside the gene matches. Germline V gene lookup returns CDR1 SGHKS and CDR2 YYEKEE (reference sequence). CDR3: CASSLGLAVPREQYF. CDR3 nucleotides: TGTGCCAGCAGCTTGGGACTAGCGGTCCCACGCGAGCAGTACTTC.

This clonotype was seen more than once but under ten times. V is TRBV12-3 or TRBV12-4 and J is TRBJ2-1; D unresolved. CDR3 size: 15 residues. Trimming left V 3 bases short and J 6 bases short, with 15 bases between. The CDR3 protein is CASSFPELLGNEQFF. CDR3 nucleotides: TGTGCCAGCAGTTTTCCCGAATTGCTGGGCAATGAGCAGTTCTTC.

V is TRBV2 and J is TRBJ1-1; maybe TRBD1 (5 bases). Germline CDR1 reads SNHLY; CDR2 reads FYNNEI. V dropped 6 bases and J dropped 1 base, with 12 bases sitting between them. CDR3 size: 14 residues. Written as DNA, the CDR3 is TGTGCCAGCAGGACCGAGGGGACGAACACTGAAGCTTTCTTT. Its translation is CASRTEGTNTEAFF. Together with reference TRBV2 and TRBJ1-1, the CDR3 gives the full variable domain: EPEVTQTPSHQVTQMGQEVILRCVPISNHLYFYWYRQILGQKVEFLVSFYNNEISEKSEIFDDQFSVERPDGSNFTLKIRSTKLEDSAMYFCASRTEGTNTEAFFGQGTRLTVV.

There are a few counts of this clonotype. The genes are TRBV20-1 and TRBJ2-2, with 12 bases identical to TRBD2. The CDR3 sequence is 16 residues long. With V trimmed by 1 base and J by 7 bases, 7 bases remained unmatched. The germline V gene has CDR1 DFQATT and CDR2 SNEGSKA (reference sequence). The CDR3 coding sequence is TGCAGTGCTAGAGGCCTAGCGGGGGGGCCGGACGGGGAGCTGTTTTTT. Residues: CSARGLAGGPDGELFF.

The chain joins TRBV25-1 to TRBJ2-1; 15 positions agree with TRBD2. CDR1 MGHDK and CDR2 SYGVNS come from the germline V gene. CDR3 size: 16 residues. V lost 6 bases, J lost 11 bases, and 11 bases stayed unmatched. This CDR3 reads CASRQNRGLAGGKQFF. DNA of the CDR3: TGTGCCAGCAGACAAAATAGGGGACTAGCGGGGGGAAAGCAGTTCTTC.

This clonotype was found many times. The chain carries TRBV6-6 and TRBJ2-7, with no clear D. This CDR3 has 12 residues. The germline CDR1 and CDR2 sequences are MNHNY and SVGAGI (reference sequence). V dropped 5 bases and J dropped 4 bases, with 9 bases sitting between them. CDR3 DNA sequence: TGTGCCAGCAGTACCCAGAATTACGAGCAGTACTTC. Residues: CASSTQNYEQYF.

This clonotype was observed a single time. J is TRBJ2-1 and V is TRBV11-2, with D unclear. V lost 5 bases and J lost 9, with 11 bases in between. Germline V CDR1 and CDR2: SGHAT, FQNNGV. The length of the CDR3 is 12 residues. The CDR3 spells CASSPVELEQFF. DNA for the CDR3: TGTGCCAGCAGCCCCGTAGAGCTTGAGCAGTTCTTC.

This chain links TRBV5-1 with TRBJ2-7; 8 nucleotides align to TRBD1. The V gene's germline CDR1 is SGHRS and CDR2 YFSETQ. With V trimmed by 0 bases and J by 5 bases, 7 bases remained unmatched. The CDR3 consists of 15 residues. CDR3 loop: CASSLAGRGPDEQYF. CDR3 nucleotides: TGCGCCAGCAGCTTGGCTGGCAGGGGGCCAGACGAGCAGTACTTC.

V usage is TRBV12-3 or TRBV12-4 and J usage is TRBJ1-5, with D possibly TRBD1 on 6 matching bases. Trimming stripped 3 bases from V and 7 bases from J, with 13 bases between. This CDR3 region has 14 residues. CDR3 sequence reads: CASSLEAGVQPQHF. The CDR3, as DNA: TGTGCCAGCAGTTTGGAGGCAGGGGTCCAGCCCCAGCATTTT.

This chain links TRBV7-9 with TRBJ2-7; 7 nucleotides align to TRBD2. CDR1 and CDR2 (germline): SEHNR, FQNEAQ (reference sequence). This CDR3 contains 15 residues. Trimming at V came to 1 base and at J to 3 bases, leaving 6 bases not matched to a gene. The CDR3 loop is CASSLVRGVDYEQYF. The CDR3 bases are TGTGCCAGCAGCTTAGTACGGGGGGTAGACTACGAGCAGTACTTC.